This TCR beta chain was captured in a study of blood T cell repertoires in COVID-19. Study summary: PBMCs, B-cell-depleted T cells, or T cells provided the cDNA or gDNA that made up the material.

As handled by the study authors: Amplification of reference gene primers provided the estimated nucleated cell counts. Using immunoSEQ multiplex PCR, the repertoire was profiled, and TCRdb retains in-frame clones only, with some absent. The V and J calls and clone size were taken over from that table, and D and trimming were inferred from the DNA. The sample includes around 120,000 clones, 90% seen only once; the top ten take 3.8%. This clone was picked up one time. V dropped 2 bases and J dropped 6; count of bases not matched to a gene: 6. CDR3 size: 14 residues. Germline V CDR1 and CDR2: SGHNT, YYREEE (reference sequence).

The TCR was taken from a woman aged 55-75 years with COVID-19, enrolled during active disease. The J gene is TRBJ2-3, the V gene TRBV5-4, with TRBD2 matching 7 bases. The sequenced material came from peripheral blood. CDR3 nucleotides: TGTGCCAGCAGCTTCAGTAGGGAGGGGGATACGCAGTATTTT. As protein: CASSFSREGDTQYF.